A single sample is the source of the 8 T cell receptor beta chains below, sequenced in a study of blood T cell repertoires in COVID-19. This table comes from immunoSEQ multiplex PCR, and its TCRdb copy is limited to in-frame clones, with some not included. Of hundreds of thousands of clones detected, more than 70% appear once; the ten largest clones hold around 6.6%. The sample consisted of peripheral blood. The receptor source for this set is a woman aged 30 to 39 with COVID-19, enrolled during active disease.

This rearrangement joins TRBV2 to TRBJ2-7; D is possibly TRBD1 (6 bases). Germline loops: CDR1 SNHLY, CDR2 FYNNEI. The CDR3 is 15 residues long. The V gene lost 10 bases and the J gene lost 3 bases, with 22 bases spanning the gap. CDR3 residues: CANKGHRDILYEQYV. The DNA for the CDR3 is TGTGCCAACAAAGGACACCGGGACATCCTCTACGAGCAGTACGTC.

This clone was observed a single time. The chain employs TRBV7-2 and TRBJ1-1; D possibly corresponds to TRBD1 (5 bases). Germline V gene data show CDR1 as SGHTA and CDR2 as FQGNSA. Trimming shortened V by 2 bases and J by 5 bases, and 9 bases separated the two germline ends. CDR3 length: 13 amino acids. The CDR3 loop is CASSLSRGTEAFF. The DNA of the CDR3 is TGTGCCAGCAGCTTAAGTAGGGGTACTGAAGCTTTCTTT.

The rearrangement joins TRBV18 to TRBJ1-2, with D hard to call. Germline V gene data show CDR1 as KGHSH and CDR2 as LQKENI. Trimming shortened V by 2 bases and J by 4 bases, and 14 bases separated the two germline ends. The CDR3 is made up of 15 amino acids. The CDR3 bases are TGTGCCAGCTCACCAGATACAGCCTCAATCTATGGCTACACCTTC. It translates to CASSPDTASIYGYTF.

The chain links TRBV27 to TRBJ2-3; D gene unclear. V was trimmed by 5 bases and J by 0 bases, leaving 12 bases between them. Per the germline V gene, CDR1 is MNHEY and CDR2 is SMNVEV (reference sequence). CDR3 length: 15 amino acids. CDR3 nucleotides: TGTGCCAGCAGTACCGGAACGGGTAGCACAGATACGCAGTATTTT. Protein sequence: CASSTGTGSTDTQYF.

The CDR3 region has the DNA TGTGCCAGCAGCTTAGCGCAGGGGGCGGGTGGCTACACCTTC. Translated: CASSLAQGAGGYTF. The chain uses TRBV7-2 and TRBJ1-2, with 8 bases lining up with TRBD1. J was trimmed by 7 bases and V by 0 bases; bases with no gene match: 4. The germline V gene encodes CDR1 SGHTA and CDR2 FQGNSA. The CDR3 covers 14 residues. Full variable domain (rest looked up from reference TRBV7-2 and TRBJ1-2): GAGVSQSPSNKVTEKGKDVELRCDPISGHTALYWYRQSLGQGLEFLIYFQGNSAPDKSGLPSDRFSAERTGGSVSTLTIQRTQQEDSAVYLCASSLAQGAGGYTFGSGTRLTVV.

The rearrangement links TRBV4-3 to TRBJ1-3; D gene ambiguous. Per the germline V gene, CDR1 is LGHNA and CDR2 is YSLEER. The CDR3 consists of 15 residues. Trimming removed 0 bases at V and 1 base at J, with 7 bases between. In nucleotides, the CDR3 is TGCGCCAGCAGCCAAGATCCGGGATCTGGAAACACCATATATTTT. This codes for CASSQDPGSGNTIYF.

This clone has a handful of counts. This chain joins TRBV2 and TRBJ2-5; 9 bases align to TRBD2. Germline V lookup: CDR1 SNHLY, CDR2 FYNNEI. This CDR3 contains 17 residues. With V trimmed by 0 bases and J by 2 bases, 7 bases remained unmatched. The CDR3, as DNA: TGTGCCAGCAGTGAAGCGCATAGCGGGGGAATACAAGAGACCCAGTACTTC. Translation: CASSEAHSGGIQETQYF.

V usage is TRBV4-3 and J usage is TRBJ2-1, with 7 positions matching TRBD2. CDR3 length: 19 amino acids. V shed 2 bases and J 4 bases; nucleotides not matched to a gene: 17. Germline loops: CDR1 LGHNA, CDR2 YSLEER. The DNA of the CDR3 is TGCGCCAGCAGCCAACGTCCCCCCCGGGCGACCGGGAGGTACAATGAGCAGTTCTTC. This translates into CASSQRPPRATGRYNEQFF.